This record covers a single TCR beta chain. No antigen is known for it. The data were obtained in a study of PD-1 blockade in classical Hodgkin lymphoma. Looking at the study overall: Intravenous delivery of nivolumab at 3 mg/kg to patients occurred every 2 weeks. Findings and caveats of the study: What caused the repertoire differences, perhaps disease activity or prior therapy, remains undefined. The baseline diversity of complete responders showed similarity to that of newly diagnosed patients. Whereas CD4+ TCR diversity had risen significantly by C4D1, CD8+ TCR diversity had not.

Some clones are missing from TCRdb's copy, which holds only in-frame ones; the method was immunoSEQ multiplex PCR. Of 31,000 or so clones in the sample, 70% to 80% are singletons; the top ten hold around 4%. All patients relapsed after autologous stem cell transplantation, and brentuximab vedotin exposure varied. Germline V CDR1 and CDR2: SGHTA, FQGNSA. The CDR3 runs 14 residues. With 3 bases clipped from V and 5 bases from J, the junction kept 3 bases outside the gene matches. The sample in question was peripheral blood mononuclear cells (PBMCs), obtained before the second cycle of nivolumab. The TCR comes from a human donor with classical Hodgkin lymphoma. The rearrangement joins TRBV7-2 to TRBJ2-1, with 8 nucleotides matching TRBD2. The CDR3 DNA reads TGTGCCAGCAGCTTTAGCGGGAACGACAATGAGCAGTTCTTC. Its translation is CASSFSGNDNEQFF.